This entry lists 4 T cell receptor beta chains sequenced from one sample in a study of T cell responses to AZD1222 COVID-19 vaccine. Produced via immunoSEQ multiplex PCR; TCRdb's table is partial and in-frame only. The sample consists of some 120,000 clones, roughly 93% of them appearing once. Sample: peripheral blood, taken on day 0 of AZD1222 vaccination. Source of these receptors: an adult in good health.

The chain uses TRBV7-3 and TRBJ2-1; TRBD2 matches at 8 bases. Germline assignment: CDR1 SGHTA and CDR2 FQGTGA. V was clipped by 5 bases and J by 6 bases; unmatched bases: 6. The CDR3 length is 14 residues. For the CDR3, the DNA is TGTGCCAGCAGCCCCTGGACTAGCTCCAATGAGCAGTTCTTC. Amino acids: CASSPWTSSNEQFF.

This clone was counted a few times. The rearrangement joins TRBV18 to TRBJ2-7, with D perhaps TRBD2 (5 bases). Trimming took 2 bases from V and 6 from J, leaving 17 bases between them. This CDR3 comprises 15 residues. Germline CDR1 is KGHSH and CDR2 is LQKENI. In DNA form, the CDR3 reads TGTGCCAGCTCACCAAAGAGACTAACCTCCCTCGAGCAGTACTTC. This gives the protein CASSPKRLTSLEQYF.

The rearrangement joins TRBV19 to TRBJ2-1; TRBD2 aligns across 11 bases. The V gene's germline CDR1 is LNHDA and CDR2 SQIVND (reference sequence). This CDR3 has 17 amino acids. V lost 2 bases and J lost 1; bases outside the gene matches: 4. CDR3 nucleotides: TGTGCCAGTAGTATAAGACTAGCGGGGCAATCCTACAATGAGCAGTTCTTC. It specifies CASSIRLAGQSYNEQFF.

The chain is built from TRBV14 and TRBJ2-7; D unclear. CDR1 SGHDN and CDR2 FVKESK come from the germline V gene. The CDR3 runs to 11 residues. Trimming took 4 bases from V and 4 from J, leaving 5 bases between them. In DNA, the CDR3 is TGTGCCAGCAGCCCCGGGTACGAGCAGTACTTC. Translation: CASSPGYEQYF.